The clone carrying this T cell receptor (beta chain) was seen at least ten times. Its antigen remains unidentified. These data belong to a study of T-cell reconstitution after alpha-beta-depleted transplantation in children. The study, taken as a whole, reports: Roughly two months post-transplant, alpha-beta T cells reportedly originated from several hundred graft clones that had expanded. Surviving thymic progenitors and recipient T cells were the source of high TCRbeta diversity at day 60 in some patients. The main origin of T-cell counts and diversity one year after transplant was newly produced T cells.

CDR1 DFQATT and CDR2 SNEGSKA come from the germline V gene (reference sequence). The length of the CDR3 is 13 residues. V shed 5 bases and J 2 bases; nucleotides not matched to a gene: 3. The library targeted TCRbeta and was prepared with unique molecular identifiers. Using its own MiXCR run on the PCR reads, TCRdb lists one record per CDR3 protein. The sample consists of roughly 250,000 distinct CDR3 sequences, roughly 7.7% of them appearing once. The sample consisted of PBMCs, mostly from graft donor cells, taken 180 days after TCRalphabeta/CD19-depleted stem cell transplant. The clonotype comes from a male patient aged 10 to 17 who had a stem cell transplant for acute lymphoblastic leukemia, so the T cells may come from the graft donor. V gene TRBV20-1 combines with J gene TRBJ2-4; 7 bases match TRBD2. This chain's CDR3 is CSARREPKNIQYF. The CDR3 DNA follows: TGCAGTGCTCGGCGGGAGCCCAAAAACATTCAGTACTTC.